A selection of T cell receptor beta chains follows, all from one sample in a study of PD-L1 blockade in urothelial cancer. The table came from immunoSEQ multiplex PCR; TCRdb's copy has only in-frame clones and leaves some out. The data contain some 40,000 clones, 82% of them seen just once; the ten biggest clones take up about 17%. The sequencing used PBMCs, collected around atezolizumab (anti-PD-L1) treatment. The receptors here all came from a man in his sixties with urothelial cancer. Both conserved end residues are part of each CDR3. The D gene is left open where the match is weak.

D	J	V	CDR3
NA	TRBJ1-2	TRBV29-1	CSVGEATASYGYTF
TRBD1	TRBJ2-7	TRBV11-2	CASSIDRGPGEEQYF
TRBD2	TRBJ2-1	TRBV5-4	CASTLAGGANNEQFF
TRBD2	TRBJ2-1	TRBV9	CASSGPGRREAEQFF
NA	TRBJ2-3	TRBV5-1	CASSLVQLSTDTQYF
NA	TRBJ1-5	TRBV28	CASSIRGGLDSDF
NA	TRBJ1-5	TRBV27	CASIPPTAGHKIYSNQPQHF
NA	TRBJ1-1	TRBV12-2	CASRLAWGGGNTEAFF
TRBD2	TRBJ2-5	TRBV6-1	CASRLAGGETQYF
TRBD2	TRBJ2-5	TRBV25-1	CASSPGREARETQYF
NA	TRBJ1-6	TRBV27	CASSFSDNSPLHF
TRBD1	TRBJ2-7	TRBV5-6	CASSRDRASSREQYF
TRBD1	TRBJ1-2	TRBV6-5	CASSSNRQGVRYGYTF
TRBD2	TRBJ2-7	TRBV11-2	CASSLVGVAGGLYEQYF
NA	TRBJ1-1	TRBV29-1	CSVVFISGNTEAFF
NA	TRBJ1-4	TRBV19	CASRDRDTVEKLFF
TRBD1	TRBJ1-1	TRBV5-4	CASSLSTTGTGTEAFF
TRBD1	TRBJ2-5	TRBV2	CASSPGGQGRETQYF
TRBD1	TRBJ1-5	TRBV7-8	CASSSDRANSNQPQHF
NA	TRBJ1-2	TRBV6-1	CASRLSGPYGYTF
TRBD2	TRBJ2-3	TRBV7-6	CASSRTSGVGTDTQYF
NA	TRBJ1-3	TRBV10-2	CASSDSSGNTIYF
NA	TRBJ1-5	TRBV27	CASSSTHWGGGQPQHF
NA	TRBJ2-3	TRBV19	CASSIPGVTDTQYF
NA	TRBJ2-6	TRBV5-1	CASSLGARGANVLTF
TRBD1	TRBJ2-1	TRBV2	CASTETGGGYNEQFF
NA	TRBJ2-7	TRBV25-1	CASSERQGFYTAYEQYF
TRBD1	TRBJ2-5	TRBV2	CASTPTTGGQETQYF
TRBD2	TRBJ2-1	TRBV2	CASSERLAPYNEQFF
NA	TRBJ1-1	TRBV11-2	CASSLDGGGQGKAFF
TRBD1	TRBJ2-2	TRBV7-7	CASSLDRGDTGELFF
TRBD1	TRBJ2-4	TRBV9	CASSGRTGLNIQYF
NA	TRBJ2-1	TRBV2	CASTVMSYNEQFF
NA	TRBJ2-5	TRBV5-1	CASSSSGSQETQYF
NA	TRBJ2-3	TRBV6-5	CASTPRVSDTQYF
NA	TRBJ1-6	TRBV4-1	CASSPRQDLFYNSPLHF
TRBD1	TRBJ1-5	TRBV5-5	CASTTTGGRGQPQHF